This T cell receptor (beta chain) is from a study of CD8 T cells in Susac syndrome. RNA was extracted with the RNeasy kit, and a quantity of roughly 0.45 to 1 ug was reverse transcribed using random hexamers. One entry per CDR3 protein results from TCRdb running MiXCR on the immunoSEQ multiplex PCR reads. The table lists 160,000 or so distinct CDR3 sequences, approximately 95% of them singletons. Per the germline V gene, CDR1 is DFQATT and CDR2 is SNEGSKA (reference sequence). This CDR3 has 13 amino acids. The V end lost 4 bases, the J end lost 4 bases, and 13 bases lay between the germline ends. Each multiple sclerosis control was a treatment-naive patient with relapsing-remitting disease that was either stable or active.

The clonotype originates from a human donor with multiple sclerosis. Sequenced sample: CD8+ T cells from PBMCs. The chain couples TRBV20-1 to TRBJ1-2, with D unclear. The CDR3 coding sequence is TGCAGTGCTACGGATCTTACTTTCTATGGCTACACCTTC. It translates to CSATDLTFYGYTF.